This T cell receptor (beta chain) emerged from a study of T-cell reconstitution after alpha-beta-depleted transplantation in children. Study observations and caveats: Expanded graft clones numbering several hundred reportedly gave rise to alpha-beta T cells about two months after transplant.

Germline CDR1 SQVTM, CDR2 ANQGSEA. This CDR3 contains 13 residues. V was trimmed by 6 bases and J by 0 bases, leaving 11 bases between them. The table lists this clonotype with a few counts. Its antigen is not identified. During its preparation, the TCRbeta library received unique molecular identifiers. One entry per CDR3 protein results from TCRdb running MiXCR on the PCR reads. The sample has approximately 50,000 distinct CDR3 sequences, about 5.7% seen once; the top ten hold around 31%. This chain joins TRBV29-1 and TRBJ1-1; TRBD1 is a possible D gene (5 bases). The specimen was PBMCs, mostly from graft donor cells, collected 60 days after TCRalphabeta/CD19-depleted stem cell transplant. This sequence was found in a female patient between 2 and 15 years old who had a stem cell transplant for aplastic anemia, so the T cells may come from the graft donor. The DNA for the CDR3 is TGCAGCGTCGACAGAGATTTGAACACTGAAGCTTTCTTT. It specifies CSVDRDLNTEAFF. Variable domain in full (rest from reference TRBV29-1 and TRBJ1-1): SAVISQKPSRDICQRGTSLTIQCQVDSQVTMMFWYRQQPGQSLTLIATANQGSEATYESGFVIDKFPISRPNLTFSTLTVSNMSPEDSSIYLCSVDRDLNTEAFFGQGTRLTVV.